This T cell receptor beta chain emerged from a study of T cell repertoires in cytomegalovirus infection. Looking at the study overall: Shared public TCR beta signatures pointed to both CMV infection and a matching HLA type.

MiXCR, run by TCRdb on the reads, gives a single entry per CDR3 protein. The data contain 490,000 or so distinct CDR3 sequences, about 11% of them seen just once; the ten biggest clones take up 10% to 13%. Study results and limitations: Dominating the ex vivo response were HLA-C-restricted CMV-specific TCR beta clonotypes.

This clonotype was detected ten times or more. Its antigen is undetermined. This CDR3 is 17 amino acids long. Germline trimming cut 3 bases from V and 3 bases from J; bases unmatched to any gene: 10. Germline loops: CDR1 SGHAT, CDR2 FQNNGV. V usage is TRBV11-2 and J usage is TRBJ2-1, with 8 bases fitting TRBD2. The clonotype was recovered from a human donor in good health (CMV status not recorded). Some clones in this sample may be carry-over from other donors' samples. The source material was PBMCs. The CDR3 DNA reads as TGTGCCAGCAGCTTTGAATATGCGGGGACTAGCTACAATGAGCAGTTCTTC. Translating gives CASSFEYAGTSYNEQFF. Combining the CDR3 with reference TRBV11-2 and TRBJ2-1 gives the whole variable domain EAGVAQSPRYKIIEKRQSVAFWCNPISGHATLYWYQQILGQGPKLLIQFQNNGVVDDSQLPKDRFSAERLKGVDSTLKIQPAKLEDSAVYLCASSFEYAGTSYNEQFFGPGTRLTVL.